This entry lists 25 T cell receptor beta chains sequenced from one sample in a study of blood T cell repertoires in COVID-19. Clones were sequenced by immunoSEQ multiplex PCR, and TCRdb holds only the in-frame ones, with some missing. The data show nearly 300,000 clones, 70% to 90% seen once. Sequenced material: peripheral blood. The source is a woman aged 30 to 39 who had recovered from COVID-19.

The CDR3 region is CATSDSGQVSSYEQYF. CDR3 nucleotide sequence: TGTGCCACCAGTGATTCCGGACAGGTGAGCTCCTACGAGCAGTACTTC. The genes are TRBV24-1 and TRBJ2-7; 7 nucleotides match TRBD1. V lost 2 bases, J lost 0 bases, and 6 bases stayed unmatched. CDR3 size: 16 residues. The germline V gene has CDR1 KGHDR and CDR2 SFDVKD.

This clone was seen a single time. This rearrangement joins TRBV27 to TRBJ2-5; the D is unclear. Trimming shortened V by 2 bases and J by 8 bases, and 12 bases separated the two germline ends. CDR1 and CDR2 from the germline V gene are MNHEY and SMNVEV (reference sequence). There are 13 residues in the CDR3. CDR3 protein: CASSLLMLGTQYF. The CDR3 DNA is TGTGCCAGCAGTTTACTTATGCTAGGTACCCAGTACTTC.

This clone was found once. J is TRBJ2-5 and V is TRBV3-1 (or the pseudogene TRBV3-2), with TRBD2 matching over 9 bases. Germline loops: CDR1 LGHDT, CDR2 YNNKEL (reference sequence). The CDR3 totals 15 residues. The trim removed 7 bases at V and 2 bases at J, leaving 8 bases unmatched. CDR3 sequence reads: CASNSWTSAQETQYF. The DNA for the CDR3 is TGTGCCAGCAACTCATGGACTAGCGCGCAAGAGACCCAGTACTTC.

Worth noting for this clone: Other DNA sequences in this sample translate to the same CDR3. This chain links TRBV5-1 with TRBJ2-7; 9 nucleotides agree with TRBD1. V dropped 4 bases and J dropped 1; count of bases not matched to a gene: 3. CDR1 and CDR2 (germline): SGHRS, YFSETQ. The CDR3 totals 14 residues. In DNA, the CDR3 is TGCGCCAGCAGCCCCGGGACAGGGTCCTACGAGCAGTACTTC. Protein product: CASSPGTGSYEQYF.

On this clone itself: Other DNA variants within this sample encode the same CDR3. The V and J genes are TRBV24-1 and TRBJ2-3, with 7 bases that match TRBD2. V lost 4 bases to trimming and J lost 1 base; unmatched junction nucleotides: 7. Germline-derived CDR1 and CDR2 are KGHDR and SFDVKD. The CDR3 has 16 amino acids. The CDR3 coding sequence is TGTGCCACCAGTGACCCAAGCGGGGCTGGCACAGATACGCAGTATTTT. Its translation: CATSDPSGAGTDTQYF.

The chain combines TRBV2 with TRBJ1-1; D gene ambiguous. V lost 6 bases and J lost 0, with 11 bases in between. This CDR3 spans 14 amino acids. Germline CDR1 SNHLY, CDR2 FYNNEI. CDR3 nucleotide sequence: TGTGCCAGCAGCGGGGTGTATATGAACACTGAAGCTTTCTTT. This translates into CASSGVYMNTEAFF.

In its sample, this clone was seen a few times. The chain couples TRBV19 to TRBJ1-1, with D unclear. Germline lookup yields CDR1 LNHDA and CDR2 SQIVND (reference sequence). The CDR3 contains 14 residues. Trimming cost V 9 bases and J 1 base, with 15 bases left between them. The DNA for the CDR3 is TGTGCCAGCCCCATCGCGGGTGGGAACACTGAAGCTTTCTTT. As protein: CASPIAGGNTEAFF.

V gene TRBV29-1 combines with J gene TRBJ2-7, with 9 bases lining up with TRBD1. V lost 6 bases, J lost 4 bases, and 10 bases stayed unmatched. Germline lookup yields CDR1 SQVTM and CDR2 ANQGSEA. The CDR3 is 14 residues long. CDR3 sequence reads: CSVRDRVLEYEQYF. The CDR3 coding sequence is TGCAGCGTCCGGGACAGGGTGCTGGAGTACGAGCAGTACTTC.

The CDR3 spells CASSLYTPYNSPLHF. For the CDR3, the DNA is TGTGCCAGCAGCTTGTACACACCTTATAATTCACCCCTCCACTTT. The chain joins TRBV5-8 to TRBJ1-6; the D is unclear. Trimming shortened V by 1 base and J by 4 bases, and 9 bases separated the two germline ends. The CDR3 covers 15 residues. Germline V lookup: CDR1 SGHTS, CDR2 YDEGEE.

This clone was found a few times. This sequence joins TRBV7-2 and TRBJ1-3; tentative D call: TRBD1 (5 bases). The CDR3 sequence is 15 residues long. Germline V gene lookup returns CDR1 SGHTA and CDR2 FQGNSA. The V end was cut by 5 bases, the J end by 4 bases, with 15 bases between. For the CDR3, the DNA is TGTGCCAGCAGCCCGACGGCGGGGGACGGAAACACCATATATTTT. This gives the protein CASSPTAGDGNTIYF. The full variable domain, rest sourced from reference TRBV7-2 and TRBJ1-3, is GAGVSQSPSNKVTEKGKDVELRCDPISGHTALYWYRQSLGQGLEFLIYFQGNSAPDKSGLPSDRFSAERTGGSVSTLTIQRTQQEDSAVYLCASSPTAGDGNTIYFGEGSWLTVV.

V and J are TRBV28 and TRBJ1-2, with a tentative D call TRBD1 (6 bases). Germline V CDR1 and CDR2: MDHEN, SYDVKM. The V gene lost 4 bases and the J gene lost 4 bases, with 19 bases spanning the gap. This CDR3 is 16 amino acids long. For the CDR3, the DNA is TGTGCCAGCAGTTCTATACGAGGGGGGGGCAGCTATGGCTACACCTTC. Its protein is CASSSIRGGGSYGYTF.

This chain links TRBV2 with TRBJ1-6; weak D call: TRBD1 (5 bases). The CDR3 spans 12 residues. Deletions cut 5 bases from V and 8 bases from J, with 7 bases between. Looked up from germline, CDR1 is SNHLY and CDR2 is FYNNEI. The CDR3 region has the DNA TGTGCCAGCAGTTTGACAGATTCACCCCTCCACTTT. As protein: CASSLTDSPLHF.

The CDR3 DNA reads TGTGCCAGCAGTTACGACAGGGTCCACGAGCAGTACTTC. Its translation: CASSYDRVHEQYF. The rearrangement links TRBV6-2 or TRBV6-3 to TRBJ2-7, with 7 positions matching TRBD1. Trimming removed 2 bases from V and 5 bases from J; junction bases left unmatched: 3. The CDR3 contains 13 residues. Germline CDR1 is MNHEY and CDR2 is SVGEGT.

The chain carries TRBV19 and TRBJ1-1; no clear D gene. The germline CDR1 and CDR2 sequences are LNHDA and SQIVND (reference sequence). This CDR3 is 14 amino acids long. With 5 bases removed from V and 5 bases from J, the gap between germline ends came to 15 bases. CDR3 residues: CASSPWVRRTEAFF. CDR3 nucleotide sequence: TGTGCCAGTAGTCCGTGGGTCAGGAGGACTGAAGCTTTCTTT.

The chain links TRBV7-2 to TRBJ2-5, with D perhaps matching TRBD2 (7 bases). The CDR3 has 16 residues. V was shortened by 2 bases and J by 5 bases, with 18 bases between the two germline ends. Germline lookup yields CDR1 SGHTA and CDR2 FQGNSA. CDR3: CASSLFFNREGETQYF. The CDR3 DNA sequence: TGTGCCAGCAGCTTATTTTTTAACAGGGAGGGTGAGACCCAGTACTTC.

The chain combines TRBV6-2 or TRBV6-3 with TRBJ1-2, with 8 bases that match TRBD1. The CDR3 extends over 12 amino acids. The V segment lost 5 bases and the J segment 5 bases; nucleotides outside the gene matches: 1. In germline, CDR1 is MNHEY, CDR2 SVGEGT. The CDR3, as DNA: TGTGCCAGCAGTCGACAGGGGTATGGCTACACCTTC. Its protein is CASSRQGYGYTF.

CDR3: CASSKIDWRGDTQYF. The CDR3 DNA follows: TGTGCCAGCAGCAAAATAGATTGGCGGGGAGATACGCAGTATTTT. The V call is TRBV21-1, the J call TRBJ2-3; the D call in the table, TRBD2, was not verified against the DNA. TRBV21-1 corresponds to a pseudogene. This CDR3 is built from 15 residues.

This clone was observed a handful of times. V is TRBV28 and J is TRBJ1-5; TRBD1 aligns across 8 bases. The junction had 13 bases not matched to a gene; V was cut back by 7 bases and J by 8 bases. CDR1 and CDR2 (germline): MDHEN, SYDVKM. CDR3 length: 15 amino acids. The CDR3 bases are TGTGCCAGCACGAACCACTCGGACAGGGAGAAGCCCCAGCATTTT. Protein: CASTNHSDREKPQHF.

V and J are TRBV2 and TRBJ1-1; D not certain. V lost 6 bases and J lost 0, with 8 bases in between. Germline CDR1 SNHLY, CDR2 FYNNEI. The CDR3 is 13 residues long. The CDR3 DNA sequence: TGTGCCAGCAGCTTCAGGATGAACACTGAAGCTTTCTTT. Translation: CASSFRMNTEAFF.

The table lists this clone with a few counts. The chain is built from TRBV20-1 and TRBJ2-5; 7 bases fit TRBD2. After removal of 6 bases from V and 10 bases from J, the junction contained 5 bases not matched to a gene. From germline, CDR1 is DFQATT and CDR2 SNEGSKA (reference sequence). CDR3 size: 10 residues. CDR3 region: CSAGGEVQYF. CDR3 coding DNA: TGCAGTGCGGGGGGGGAGGTCCAGTACTTC.

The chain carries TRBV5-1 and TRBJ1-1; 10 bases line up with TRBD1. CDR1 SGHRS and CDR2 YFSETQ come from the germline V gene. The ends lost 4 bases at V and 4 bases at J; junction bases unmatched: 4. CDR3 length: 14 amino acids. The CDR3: CASSGTGESTEAFF. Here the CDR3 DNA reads TGCGCCAGCAGCGGGACAGGGGAGAGCACTGAAGCTTTCTTT.

DNA of the CDR3: TGTGCCAGCAGCACGTCAGGGGACGTGCTGTTTTTT. Protein: CASSTSGDVLFF. The rearrangement uses TRBV28 and TRBJ1-4; a possible D gene is TRBD1 (6 bases). V was clipped by 6 bases and J by 14 bases, with 16 bases between them. The germline gives CDR1 MDHEN, CDR2 SYDVKM. This CDR3 is built from 12 residues.

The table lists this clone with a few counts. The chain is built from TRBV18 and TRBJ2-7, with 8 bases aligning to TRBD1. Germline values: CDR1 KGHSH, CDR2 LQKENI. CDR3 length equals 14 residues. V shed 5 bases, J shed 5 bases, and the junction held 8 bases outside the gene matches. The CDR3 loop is CASSISKTGDEQYF. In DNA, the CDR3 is TGTGCCAGCTCAATCTCCAAGACAGGGGACGAGCAGTACTTC.

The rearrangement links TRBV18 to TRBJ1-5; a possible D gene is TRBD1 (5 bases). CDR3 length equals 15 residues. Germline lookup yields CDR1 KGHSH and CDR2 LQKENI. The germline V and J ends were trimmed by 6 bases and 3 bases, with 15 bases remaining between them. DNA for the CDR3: TGTGCCAGCTCCGGCGAAACAGGCAACAATCAGCCCCAGCATTTT. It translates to CASSGETGNNQPQHF.

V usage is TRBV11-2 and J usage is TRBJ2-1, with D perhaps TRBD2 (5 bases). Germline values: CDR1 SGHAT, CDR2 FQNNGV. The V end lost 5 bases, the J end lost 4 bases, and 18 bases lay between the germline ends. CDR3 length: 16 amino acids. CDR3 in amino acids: CASSVSPGNLYNEQFF. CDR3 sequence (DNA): TGTGCCAGCAGCGTTAGTCCCGGGAATCTATACAATGAGCAGTTCTTC.